This TCR beta chain was documented in a study of T-cell reconstitution after alpha-beta-depleted transplantation in children. Preparation of the TCRbeta library was carried out with unique molecular identifiers. Each CDR3 protein gets one entry after TCRdb re-called the PCR reads with MiXCR. The sample contains about 640,000 distinct CDR3 sequences, 15% to 20% of which appear only once. The germline V gene encodes CDR1 DFQATT and CDR2 SNEGSKA (reference sequence). J gave up 7 bases and V 4 bases, and 11 bases lay outside the gene matches. The length of the CDR3 is 15 residues. The chain uses TRBV20-1 and TRBJ2-1; 9 bases are a match to TRBD2. The receptor was isolated from a human donor who donated a stem cell graft to a child with acute myeloid leukemia. The sample here was PBMCs from the stem cell graft donor, taken from the stem cell graft. CDR3 sequence reads: CSANIAGENRNEQFF. The CDR3 DNA reads as TGCAGTGCTAATATAGCGGGGGAAAATCGGAATGAGCAGTTCTTC.